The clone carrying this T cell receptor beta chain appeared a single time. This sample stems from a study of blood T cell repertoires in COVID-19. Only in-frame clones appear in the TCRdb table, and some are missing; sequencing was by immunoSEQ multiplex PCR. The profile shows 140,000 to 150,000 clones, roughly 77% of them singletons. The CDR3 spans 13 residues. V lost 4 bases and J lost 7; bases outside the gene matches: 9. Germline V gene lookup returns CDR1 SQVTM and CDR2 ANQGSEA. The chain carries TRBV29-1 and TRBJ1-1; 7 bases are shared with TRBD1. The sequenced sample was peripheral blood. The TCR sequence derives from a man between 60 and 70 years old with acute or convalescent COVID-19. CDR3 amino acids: CSVGQDRVGEAFF. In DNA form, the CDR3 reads TGCAGCGTTGGTCAAGACAGGGTGGGTGAAGCTTTCTTT.